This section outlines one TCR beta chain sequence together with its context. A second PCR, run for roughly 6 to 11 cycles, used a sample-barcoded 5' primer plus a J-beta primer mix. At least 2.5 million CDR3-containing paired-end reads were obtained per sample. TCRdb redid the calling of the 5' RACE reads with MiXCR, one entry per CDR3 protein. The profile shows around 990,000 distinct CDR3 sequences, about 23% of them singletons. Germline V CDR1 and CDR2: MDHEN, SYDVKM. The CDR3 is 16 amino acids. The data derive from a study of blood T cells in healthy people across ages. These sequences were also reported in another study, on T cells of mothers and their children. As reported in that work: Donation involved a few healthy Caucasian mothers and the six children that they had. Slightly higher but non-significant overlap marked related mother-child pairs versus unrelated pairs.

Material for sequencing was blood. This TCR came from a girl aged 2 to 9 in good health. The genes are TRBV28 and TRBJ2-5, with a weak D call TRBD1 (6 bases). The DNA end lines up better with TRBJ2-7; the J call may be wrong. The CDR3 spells CASSLPLRAGDYEQYF. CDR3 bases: TGTGCCAGCAGCCTGCCTCTAAGGGCAGGGGACTACGAGCAGTACTTC.